This T cell receptor (beta chain) was sequenced during a study of identical twins. TCRdb ran MiXCR on the 5' RACE reads and lists one entry per CDR3 protein. The data hold 500,000 to 600,000 distinct CDR3 sequences, with approximately 22% observed a single time. This clonotype was seen a handful of times. The CDR3 length is 15 residues. The germline V and J ends were trimmed by 8 bases and 2 bases, with 16 bases remaining between them. The germline CDR1 and CDR2 sequences are MNHNS and SASEGT. The same sample was also studied in work on T cells expressing NK-cell markers.

The receptor was derived from a woman under 30 in good health. The rearrangement joins TRBV6-1 to TRBJ2-1; a possible D gene is TRBD2 (7 bases). The sequencing sample was made of CD4+ T cells sorted from blood. The CDR3 is CASGLEGGPYNEQFF. CDR3 sequence (DNA): TGTGCCAGCGGCTTGGAGGGGGGGCCCTACAATGAGCAGTTCTTC.